A selection of T cell receptor beta chains follows, all from one sample in a study of blood T cell repertoires in COVID-19. Assay: immunoSEQ multiplex PCR; the TCRdb copy retains only in-frame clones and omits some. Here the sample spans tens of thousands of clones, roughly four fifths being singletons. The sequencing sample was made of peripheral blood. The receptors were sampled from a man older than 75 with acute or convalescent COVID-19. The CDR3 runs from the conserved cysteine through the conserved F or W. Each record gives: CDR3 length, V gene, D gene, J gene, clone size, CDR3 protein, CDR3 DNA. D genes are given only for firm matches. Only some rows state a clone size, as once, few, many or a class for expanded clones.

>13|TRBV4-3|NA|TRBJ2-1|NA
CASSPSSYNEQFF
TGCGCCAGCAGCCCGAGCTCCTACAATGAGCAGTTCTTC
>14|TRBV15|NA|TRBJ2-3|NA
CATRWAGRTDTQYF
TGTGCCACCAGATGGGCAGGGCGGACAGATACGCAGTATTTT
>14|TRBV19|TRBD1|TRBJ1-1|NA
CASSIVTGQGEAFF
TGTGCCAGTAGTATAGTAACTGGACAGGGTGAAGCTTTCTTT
>14|TRBV28|NA|TRBJ2-7|NA
CASSTGGSSYEQYF
TGTGCCAGCAGTACTGGCGGAAGCTCCTACGAGCAGTACTTC
>14|TRBV10-3|TRBD2|TRBJ2-7|NA
CAISTTSGGYEQYF
TGTGCCATCAGTACGACTAGCGGGGGCTACGAGCAGTACTTC
>14|TRBV25-1|NA|TRBJ1-2|NA
CASSEFAGDDGYTF
TGTGCCAGCAGTGAATTCGCAGGGGATGATGGCTACACCTTC
>16|TRBV3-1/TRBV3-2|NA|TRBJ1-3|NA
CASSQAGFGSGNTIYF
TGTGCCAGCAGCCAAGCAGGCTTTGGCTCTGGAAACACCATATATTTT
>13|TRBV4-3|NA|TRBJ1-2|NA
CASSQDGSYGYTF
TGCGCCAGCAGCCAAGATGGCTCCTATGGCTACACCTTC
>13|TRBV19|TRBD1|TRBJ1-1|NA
CASSIELDRGTFF
TGTGCCAGTAGTATAGAATTGGACAGGGGGACTTTCTTT
>17|TRBV9|TRBD2|TRBJ2-3|NA
CASSRGLAGAGTDTQYF
TGTGCCAGCAGCCGGGGACTAGCGGGAGCGGGCACAGATACGCAGTATTTT
>14|TRBV2|NA|TRBJ2-5|once
CASSEEGQGETQYF
TGTGCCAGCAGTGAAGAGGGTCAGGGGGAGACCCAGTACTTC